The present TCR beta chain was sequenced within a study of blood T cell repertoires in COVID-19. Study summary: The United States, Italy and Spain provided the acute and convalescent COVID-19 samples. PBMCs, B-cell-depleted T cells, or T cells were the source of the cDNA or gDNA that made up the material.

V shed 6 bases and J shed 0 bases, with 15 bases lying between them. The CDR3 is made up of 16 amino acids. Germline loops: CDR1 KGHSH, CDR2 LQKENI. Original analysis: Amplification from reference gene primers served as the basis for estimated nucleated cell counts. The repertoire was sequenced with immunoSEQ multiplex PCR; TCRdb's copy has only in-frame clones and lacks some. The D gene and trimming were derived from the DNA, and the V and J assignments and clone size from that table. The sample yields over 80,000 clones, 70% to 90% seen once. Sequenced: peripheral blood. The source is a man in his 70s with acute or convalescent COVID-19. This sequence joins TRBV18 and TRBJ1-3; D gene ambiguous. The CDR3 here is CASSPGRLVSGNTIYF. CDR3 sequence (DNA): TGTGCCAGCTCCCCAGGAAGGCTAGTCTCTGGAAACACCATATATTTT.